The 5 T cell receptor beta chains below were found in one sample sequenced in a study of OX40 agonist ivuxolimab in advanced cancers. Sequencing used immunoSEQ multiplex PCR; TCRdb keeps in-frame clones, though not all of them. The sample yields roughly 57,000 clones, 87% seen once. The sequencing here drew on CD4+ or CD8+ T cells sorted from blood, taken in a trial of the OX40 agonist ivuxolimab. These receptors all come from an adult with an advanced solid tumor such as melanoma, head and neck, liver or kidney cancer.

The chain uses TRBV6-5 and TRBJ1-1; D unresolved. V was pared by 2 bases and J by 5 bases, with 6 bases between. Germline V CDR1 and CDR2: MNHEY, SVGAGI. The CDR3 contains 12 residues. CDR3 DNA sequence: TGTGCCAGCAGTTACGATGAAACTGAAGCTTTCTTT. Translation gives CASSYDETEAFF.

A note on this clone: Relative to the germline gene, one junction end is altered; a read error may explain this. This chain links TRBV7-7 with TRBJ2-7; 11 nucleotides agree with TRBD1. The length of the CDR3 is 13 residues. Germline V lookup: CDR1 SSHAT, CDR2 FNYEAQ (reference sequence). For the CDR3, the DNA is TGTGCTAGCAGCTTAGGGACAGGGGGCGAGCAGTACTTC. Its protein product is CASSLGTGGEQYF.

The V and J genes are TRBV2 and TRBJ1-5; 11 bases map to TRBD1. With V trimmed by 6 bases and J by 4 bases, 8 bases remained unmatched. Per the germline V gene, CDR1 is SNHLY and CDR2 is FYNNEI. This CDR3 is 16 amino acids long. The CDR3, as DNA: TGTGCCAGCAGCTACCGGGACAGGGGGTGGAATCAGCCCCAGCATTTT. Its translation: CASSYRDRGWNQPQHF.

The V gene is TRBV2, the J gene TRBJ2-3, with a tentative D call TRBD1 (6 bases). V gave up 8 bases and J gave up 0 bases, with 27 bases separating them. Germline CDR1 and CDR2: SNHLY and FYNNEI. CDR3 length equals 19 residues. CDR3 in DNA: TGTGCCAGCGCACCAGGGGCTTTAATGGGGGCCACTAGCACAGATACGCAGTATTTT. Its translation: CASAPGALMGATSTDTQYF.

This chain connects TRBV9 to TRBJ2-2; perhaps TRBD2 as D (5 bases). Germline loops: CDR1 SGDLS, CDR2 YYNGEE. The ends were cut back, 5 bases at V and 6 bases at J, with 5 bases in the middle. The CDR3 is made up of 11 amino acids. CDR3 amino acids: CASRRAGELFF. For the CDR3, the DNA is TGTGCCAGCAGGCGGGCCGGGGAGCTGTTTTTT.